These 22 T cell receptor beta chains were all obtained from the same sample, sequenced in a study of siplizumab effects on memory and regulatory T cells. This table comes from immunoSEQ multiplex PCR, and its TCRdb copy is limited to in-frame clones, with some not included. Of approximately 94,000 clones in the sample, 94% were seen once. The sample comprised non-Treg CD4+ T cells sorted from blood. The source of these receptors is a human donor in good health.

The genes are TRBV9 and TRBJ1-1; 7 bases are shared with TRBD1. The germline V gene encodes CDR1 SGDLS and CDR2 YYNGEE. With V trimmed by 3 bases and J by 6 bases, 14 bases remained unmatched. The CDR3 runs to 16 residues. The CDR3 nucleotides are TGTGCCAGCAGCGCCCAGAGGGGGCTATCCTCCCCTGAAGCTTTCTTT. Its protein product is CASSAQRGLSSPEAFF.

The chain is built from TRBV19 and TRBJ2-2, with D unclear. From germline, CDR1 is LNHDA and CDR2 SQIVND (reference sequence). The CDR3 has 12 amino acids. V was shortened by 4 bases and J by 5 bases, with 5 bases between the two germline ends. CDR3 nucleotides: TGTGCCAGTAGTACCAGAACCGGGGAGCTGTTTTTT. This sequence encodes CASSTRTGELFF.

The CDR3 loop reads CARGGSGSVTDTQYF. CDR3 DNA sequence: TGTGCCAGGGGAGGTAGCGGGAGTGTTACAGATACGCAGTATTTT. V usage is TRBV6-1 and J usage is TRBJ2-3; TRBD2 agrees at 9 bases. V dropped 9 bases and J dropped 3; count of bases not matched to a gene: 10. This CDR3 has 15 residues. Germline V gene lookup returns CDR1 MNHNS and CDR2 SASEGT.

The chain has TRBV15 and TRBJ2-5; 8 bases line up with TRBD2. This CDR3 region has 16 residues. V dropped 1 base and J dropped 4; count of bases not matched to a gene: 8. Germline V lookup: CDR1 LNHNV, CDR2 YYDKDF (reference sequence). The CDR3 nucleotides read TGTGCCACCAGCAGAGGGCGAGCGGGGGCTGGAGAGACCCAGTACTTC. It translates to CATSRGRAGAGETQYF.

The chain carries TRBV7-9 and TRBJ1-2; unclear D gene. The germline gives CDR1 SEHNR, CDR2 FQNEAQ (reference sequence). The V end lost 0 bases, the J end lost 5 bases, and 13 bases lay between the germline ends. This CDR3 has 15 residues. The CDR3 loop is CASSLALGSVYGYTF. Here the CDR3 DNA reads TGTGCCAGCAGCTTAGCGTTAGGCAGCGTGTATGGCTACACCTTC.

The chain joins TRBV19 to TRBJ2-5, with D unresolved. This CDR3 has 13 residues. Trimming took off 1 base at V and 1 base at J, with 4 bases between the two ends. Germline values: CDR1 LNHDA, CDR2 SQIVND (reference sequence). This chain's CDR3 is CASSIGLQETQYF. Written as DNA, the CDR3 is TGTGCCAGTAGTATAGGCCTCCAAGAGACCCAGTACTTC.

The chain employs TRBV6-6 and TRBJ2-5, with D maybe TRBD2 (6 bases). The CDR3 consists of 14 residues. V was cut by 2 bases and J by 11 bases, with 18 bases left in between. The germline V gene has CDR1 MNHNY and CDR2 SVGAGI (reference sequence). Written as DNA, the CDR3 is TGTGCCAGCAGTTACGGGAACGCGGAGGGTTTTCAGTACTTC. It codes for CASSYGNAEGFQYF.

As DNA, the CDR3 is TGTGCCAGCAGAACCGGGGGGGGACCTTACAATGAGCAGTTCTTC. As protein: CASRTGGGPYNEQFF. The chain is built from TRBV6-5 and TRBJ2-1; TRBD2 agrees at 8 bases. Trimming cost V 6 bases and J 4 bases; bases outside gene matches: 8. Looked up from germline, CDR1 is MNHEY and CDR2 is SVGAGI. The CDR3 length is 15 residues.

V and J are TRBV9 and TRBJ2-3; 11 bases are a match to TRBD2. The V gene's germline CDR1 is SGDLS and CDR2 YYNGEE. V was clipped by 3 bases and J by 3 bases; unmatched bases: 6. The CDR3 totals 16 residues. The CDR3 is CASSERLAGTTDTQYF. DNA of the CDR3: TGTGCCAGCAGCGAAAGACTAGCGGGGACGACAGATACGCAGTATTTT.

The V gene is TRBV2, the J gene TRBJ1-2; possibly TRBD1 for D (6 bases). The V gene's germline CDR1 is SNHLY and CDR2 FYNNEI. Trimming removed 8 bases at V and 6 bases at J, with 13 bases between. This CDR3 has 12 amino acids. CDR3 loop: CASHRVGHGYTF. As DNA, the CDR3 is TGTGCCAGCCACAGGGTTGGTCATGGCTACACCTTC.

The V gene is TRBV6-5, the J gene TRBJ2-7; D unresolved. Trimming removed 2 bases at V and 3 bases at J, with 11 bases between. Per the germline V gene, CDR1 is MNHEY and CDR2 is SVGAGI. The CDR3 has 14 amino acids. CDR3 sequence reads: CASSYDSQNYEQYF. The CDR3 DNA sequence: TGTGCCAGCAGTTACGATTCGCAGAACTACGAGCAGTACTTC.

V gene TRBV5-4 combines with J gene TRBJ2-5; no clear D. Germline CDR1 reads SGHNT; CDR2 reads YYREEE (reference sequence). Deletions cut 0 bases from V and 2 bases from J, with 8 bases between. This CDR3 is built from 14 residues. This CDR3 reads CASSLELNQETQYF. The DNA for the CDR3 is TGTGCCAGCAGCTTGGAGCTGAATCAAGAGACCCAGTACTTC.

J is TRBJ1-1 and V is TRBV7-3; D ambiguous. Germline values: CDR1 SGHTA, CDR2 FQGTGA. This CDR3 has 14 residues. Trimming removed 0 bases from V and 3 bases from J, with 8 bases in between. CDR3 sequence (DNA): TGTGCCAGCAGCTTAACAGGGCGGGACACTGAAGCTTTCTTT. The encoded protein is CASSLTGRDTEAFF.

The chain employs TRBV30 and TRBJ2-5; D is possibly TRBD1 (6 bases). The V gene's germline CDR1 is GTSNPN and CDR2 SVGIG (reference sequence). The ends were cut back, 0 bases at V and 2 bases at J, with 10 bases in the middle. The CDR3 is 14 residues long. The CDR3 DNA reads TGTGCCTGGAGTGTACAAGGGGGTCAAGAGACCCAGTACTTC. Translating gives CAWSVQGGQETQYF.

This chain joins TRBV7-9 and TRBJ1-2; possibly TRBD1 for D (5 bases). The CDR3 is made up of 15 amino acids. Trimming shortened V by 5 bases and J by 8 bases, and 21 bases separated the two germline ends. Per the germline V gene, CDR1 is SEHNR and CDR2 is FQNEAQ (reference sequence). CDR3 coding DNA: TGTGCCAGCAGCCTAGATCTGGAGTACCGGGGGGGCTACACCTTC. Protein product: CASSLDLEYRGGYTF.

For this clone: The conserved closing phenylalanine or tryptophan is absent in this CDR3, likely reflecting a read error. The chain uses TRBV6-5 and TRBJ1-1; weak D call: TRBD1 (6 bases). Trimming stripped 6 bases from V and 11 bases from J, with 19 bases between. Germline CDR1 is MNHEY and CDR2 is SVGAGI. This CDR3 contains 13 residues. The CDR3 here is CASRYEGGLPAFS. As DNA, the CDR3 is TGTGCCAGCAGGTACGAAGGGGGGCTACCTGCTTTCTCT.

This sequence joins TRBV19 and TRBJ1-2; D not resolved. The CDR3 is 15 residues long. Germline loops: CDR1 LNHDA, CDR2 SQIVND (reference sequence). Trimming stripped 2 bases from V and 2 bases from J, with 12 bases between. CDR3 residues: CASSIKGSHNYGYTF. The CDR3, as DNA: TGTGCCAGTAGTATAAAAGGCTCCCACAACTATGGCTACACCTTC.

The rearrangement uses TRBV27 and TRBJ1-2, with D uncertain. CDR1 is MNHEY, CDR2 SMNVEV, per germline (reference sequence). Trimming shortened V by 2 bases and J by 4 bases, and 8 bases separated the two germline ends. The CDR3 runs 13 residues. The CDR3 nucleotides read TGTGCCAGCAGTTTAGGAGCCGGCTATGGCTACACCTTC. Protein sequence: CASSLGAGYGYTF.

The chain is built from TRBV5-4 and TRBJ2-1; D is unresolved. The germline CDR1 and CDR2 sequences are SGHNT and YYREEE (reference sequence). The CDR3 loop spans 15 amino acids. The ends were cut back, 4 bases at V and 0 bases at J, with 11 bases in the middle. CDR3 protein: CASSEDLSSYNEQFF. The CDR3 nucleotides read TGTGCCAGCAGCGAGGACCTCAGCTCCTACAATGAGCAGTTCTTC.

This rearrangement joins TRBV18 to TRBJ1-3; D not certain. The CDR3 sequence is 20 residues long. Trimming removed 1 base from V and 0 bases from J, with 22 bases in between. From germline, CDR1 is KGHSH and CDR2 LQKENI. CDR3 DNA: TGTGCCAGCTCACCACTTCCGGGAAACAGAAAAATCCACTCTGGAAACACCATATATTTT. It codes for CASSPLPGNRKIHSGNTIYF.

The V gene is TRBV4-1, the J gene TRBJ2-7, with 8 nucleotides matching TRBD2. The germline V gene has CDR1 MGHRA and CDR2 YSYEKL. J was trimmed by 0 bases and V by 0 bases; bases with no gene match: 4. This CDR3 contains 16 residues. The CDR3 here is CASSQDSAGASYEQYF. The CDR3 nucleotides read TGCGCCAGCAGCCAAGATTCAGCGGGAGCCTCCTACGAGCAGTACTTC.

The gene calls are TRBV2 and TRBJ2-7; 7 positions agree with TRBD1. V shed 11 bases, J shed 0 bases, and the junction held 1 base outside the gene matches. Looked up from germline, CDR1 is SNHLY and CDR2 is FYNNEI. This CDR3 spans 11 amino acids. The CDR3 here is CAGQVSYEQYF. DNA for the CDR3: TGTGCCGGACAGGTCTCCTACGAGCAGTACTTC.